This T cell receptor beta chain was profiled in a study of neurological immune-mediated disorders. With 10-nucleotide random UMIs included, cDNA was synthesized by 5'RACE. TCRdb passed the 5' RACE reads through MiXCR, listing each CDR3 protein once. The sample records more than 30,000 distinct CDR3 sequences, 13% being singletons. As for time point: technical triplicate 2. The sorted libraries were made from more than 900,000 CD4+ or CD8+ T cells. V was shortened by 7 bases and J by 0 bases, with 11 bases between the two germline ends. The germline V gene encodes CDR1 DFQATT and CDR2 SNEGSKA (reference sequence). The CDR3 contains 13 residues.

The TCR comes from a female donor with HTLV-1-associated myelopathy (HAM/TSP). Sequenced: CD4+ T cells from blood. The chain joins TRBV20-1 to TRBJ2-3, with TRBD2 as a possible D gene (6 bases). The CDR3 DNA sequence: TGCAGTGTTCTTAGCGGTAGCACAGATACGCAGTATTTT. Translated, it gives CSVLSGSTDTQYF.